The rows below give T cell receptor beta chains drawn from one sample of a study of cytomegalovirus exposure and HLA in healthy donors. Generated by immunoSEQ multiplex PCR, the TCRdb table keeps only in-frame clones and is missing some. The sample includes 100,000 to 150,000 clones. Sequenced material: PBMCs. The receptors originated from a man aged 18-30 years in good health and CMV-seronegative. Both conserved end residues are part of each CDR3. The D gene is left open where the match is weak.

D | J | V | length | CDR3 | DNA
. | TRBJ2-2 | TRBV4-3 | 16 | CASSQGPTRVTGELFF | TGCGCCAGCAGCCAGGGCCCGACTAGGGTCACCGGGGAGCTGTTTTTT
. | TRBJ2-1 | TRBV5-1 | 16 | CASSLPSSAGETEQFF | TGCGCCAGCAGCTTGCCCAGTAGCGCCGGCGAGACTGAGCAGTTCTTC
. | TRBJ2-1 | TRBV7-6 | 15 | CASSLTAGAGHEQFF | TGTGCCAGCAGCTTAACGGCGGGGGCGGGGCATGAGCAGTTCTTC
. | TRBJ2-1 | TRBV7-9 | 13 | CARPSRGGDKQFF | TGTGCCAGGCCTTCTAGGGGGGGGGATAAGCAGTTCTTC
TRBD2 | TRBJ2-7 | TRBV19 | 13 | CASSGGSSYEQYF | TGTGCCAGTAGCGGCGGGAGCTCCTACGAGCAGTACTTC
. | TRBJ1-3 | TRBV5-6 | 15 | CASSPWAGSGNTIYF | TGTGCCAGCAGCCCCTGGGCAGGGTCAGGAAACACCATATATTTT
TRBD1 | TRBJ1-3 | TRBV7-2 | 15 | CASSLYRGPGNTIYF | TGTGCCAGCAGCTTATATAGGGGGCCTGGAAACACCATATATTTT
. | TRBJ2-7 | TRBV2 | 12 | CASSDVVSEQYF | TGTGCCAGCAGTGATGTAGTGAGTGAGCAGTACTTC
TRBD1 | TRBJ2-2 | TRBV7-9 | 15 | CASSTLGQDTGELFF | TGTGCCAGCAGCACCCTCGGACAGGACACCGGGGAGCTGTTTTTT
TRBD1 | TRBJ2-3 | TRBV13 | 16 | CASSLGQGAGTDTQYF | TGTGCCAGCAGCCTTGGACAGGGGGCCGGCACAGATACGCAGTATTTT
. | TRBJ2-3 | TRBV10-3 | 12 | CAIAPSEDTQYF | TGTGCCATCGCCCCTAGCGAGGATACGCAGTATTTT
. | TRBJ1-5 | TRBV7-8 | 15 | CASSFSGAGNQPQHF | TGTGCCAGCAGCTTCTCAGGAGCGGGCAATCAGCCCCAGCATTTT
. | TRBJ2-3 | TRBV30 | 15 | CAWEQGNFRTDTQYF | TGTGCCTGGGAACAGGGAAATTTTCGCACAGATACGCAGTATTTT
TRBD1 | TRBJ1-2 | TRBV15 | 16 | CATSRDLLGQGFGYTF | TGTGCCACCAGCAGAGATTTATTGGGACAGGGGTTTGGCTACACCTTC
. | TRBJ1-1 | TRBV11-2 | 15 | CASSLDAGVNTEAFF | TGTGCCAGCAGCTTAGATGCGGGTGTGAACACTGAAGCTTTCTTT
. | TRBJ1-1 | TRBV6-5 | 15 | CASSSPPGVNTEAFF | TGTGCCAGCAGTTCCCCCCCGGGGGTGAACACTGAAGCTTTCTTT
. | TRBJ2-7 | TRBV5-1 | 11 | CASSFAYEQYF | TGCGCCAGCAGCTTCGCCTACGAGCAGTACTTC
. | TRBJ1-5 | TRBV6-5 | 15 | CASSSSGGYNQPQHF | TGTGCCAGCAGTTCCTCGGGAGGGTACAATCAGCCCCAGCATTTT
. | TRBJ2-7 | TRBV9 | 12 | CASSVHRGEQYF | TGTGCCAGCAGCGTCCACCGGGGAGAGCAGTACTTC